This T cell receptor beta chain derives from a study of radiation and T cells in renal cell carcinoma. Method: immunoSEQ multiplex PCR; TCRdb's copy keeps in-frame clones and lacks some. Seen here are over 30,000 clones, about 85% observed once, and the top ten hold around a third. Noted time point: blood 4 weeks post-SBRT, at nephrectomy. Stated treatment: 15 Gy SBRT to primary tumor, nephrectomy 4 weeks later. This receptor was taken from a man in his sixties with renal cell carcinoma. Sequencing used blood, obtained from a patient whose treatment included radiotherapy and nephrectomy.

In DNA, the CDR3 is TGTGCCAGCAGCCTAGGAAATGGATTGGAGCCCCAGCATTTT. This gives the protein CASSLGNGLEPQHF. The chain joins TRBV7-9 to TRBJ1-5; D is unresolved. The length of the CDR3 is 14 residues. CDR1 is SEHNR, CDR2 FQNEAQ, per germline (reference sequence). V lost 5 bases and J lost 8, with 16 bases in between.